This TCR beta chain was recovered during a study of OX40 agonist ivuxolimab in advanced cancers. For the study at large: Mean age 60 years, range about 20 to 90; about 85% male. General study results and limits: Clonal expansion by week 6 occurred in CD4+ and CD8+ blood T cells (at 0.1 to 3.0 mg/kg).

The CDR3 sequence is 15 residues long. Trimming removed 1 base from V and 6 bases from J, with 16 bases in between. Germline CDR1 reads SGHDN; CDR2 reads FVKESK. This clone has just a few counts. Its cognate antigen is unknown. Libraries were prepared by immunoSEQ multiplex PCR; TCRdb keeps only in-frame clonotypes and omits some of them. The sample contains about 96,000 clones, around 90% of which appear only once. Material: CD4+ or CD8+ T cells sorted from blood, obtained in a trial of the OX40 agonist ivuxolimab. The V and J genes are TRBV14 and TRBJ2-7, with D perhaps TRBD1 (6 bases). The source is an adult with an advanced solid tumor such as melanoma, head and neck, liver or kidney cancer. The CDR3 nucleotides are TGTGCCAGCAGCCAAGTCGGCAGGTCCAGGGGCGAGCAGTACTTC. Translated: CASSQVGRSRGEQYF.